This record looks at one TCR beta chain sequence and its context. Its antigen is undetermined. The data stem from a study of PD-1 blockade in classical Hodgkin lymphoma. Study information: Intravenous nivolumab at 3 mg/kg was given to patients every 2 weeks.

Time point given: cycle 4 day 1 (C4D1), after more than five weeks of nivolumab. Brentuximab vedotin exposure varied among the patients, all of whom had relapsed after autologous stem cell transplantation. Study conclusions and caveats: Nivolumab initiation under 1 year post-ASCT meant exclusion. Nothing has yet pinned down what causes the repertoire differences, possibly disease activity or prior therapy.

The method was immunoSEQ multiplex PCR; TCRdb's version includes in-frame clones alone and lacks a portion of them. The top ten hold around 17% of the sample, which has approximately 110,000 clones, roughly 89% seen once. The receptor comes from a human donor with classical Hodgkin lymphoma. This specimen consisted of peripheral blood mononuclear cells (PBMCs), obtained before the fourth cycle of nivolumab.

CDR3 DNA sequence: TGTGCCAGCAGTCCCCCCCGGGACAGGAGCACAGATACGCAGTATTTT. It codes for CASSPPRDRSTDTQYF. V is TRBV27 and J is TRBJ2-3; 8 bases agree with TRBD1. Germline CDR1 and CDR2: MNHEY and SMNVEV (reference sequence). The CDR3 spans 16 residues. J was trimmed by 0 bases and V by 5 bases; bases with no gene match: 7.